This T cell receptor beta chain stems from a study of blood T cell repertoires in COVID-19. Study-wide background: PBMCs, B-cell-depleted T cells, or T cells provided the cDNA or gDNA that made up the material.

Assay used: immunoSEQ multiplex PCR; TCRdb lists only in-frame clones, some missing. The data contain 220,000 or so clones, over 65% of them singletons. The study recruited people aged roughly 18 to 95 years across approximately 25 US areas. All recovered Cohort 3 donors got two negative PCRs, got clearance, or saw symptom resolution. Germline V gene sequence: CDR1 KGHSH, CDR2 LQKENI. V lost 4 bases and J 4 bases, leaving 13 bases between the germline ends. The CDR3 spans 14 residues. What was sequenced was PBMCs or T cells enriched from blood (not recorded which). The sequence was collected from a woman in her sixties who had recovered from COVID-19. The rearrangement links TRBV18 to TRBJ2-5; perhaps TRBD2 as D (5 bases). Here the CDR3 DNA reads TGTGCCAGCTCACTTAGCGTTATTAGAGAGACCCAGTACTTC. Protein sequence: CASSLSVIRETQYF.